This TCR beta chain was recorded in a study of blood T cell repertoires in COVID-19. Study as a whole: Acute and convalescent COVID-19 specimens originated in the United States, Italy and Spain. The cDNA or gDNA used as material had been derived from T cells, B-cell-depleted T cells, or PBMCs.

Per the authors' pipeline: Amplified reference gene primers provided the basis for estimating nucleated cell counts. Method: immunoSEQ multiplex PCR; TCRdb's copy keeps in-frame clones and lacks some. That table furnishes V, J and clone size, whereas the DNA furnished D and trimming. Of 35,000 to 45,000 clones in the sample, around 84% are singletons; the top ten hold approximately 59%. The V end was cut by 4 bases, the J end by 4 bases, with 10 bases between. Germline-derived CDR1 and CDR2 are LGHDT and YNNKEL (reference sequence). This CDR3 is built from 14 residues. Sequences were obtained from peripheral blood. This sequence originates from a man between 65 and 85 years old with acute or convalescent COVID-19. The chain is built from TRBV3-1 (or the pseudogene TRBV3-2) and TRBJ1-4; D gene uncertain. The CDR3 protein is CASSPQAINEKLFF. CDR3 bases: TGTGCCAGCAGCCCCCAGGCAATTAATGAAAAACTGTTTTTT.